The 2 T cell receptor beta chains listed next were all sequenced from one sample in a study of blood T cell repertoires in COVID-19. Clones were sequenced by immunoSEQ multiplex PCR, and TCRdb holds only the in-frame ones, with some missing. The data hold 150,000 to 200,000 clones, with approximately 91% observed a single time. Sequencing used peripheral blood. The origin of the receptors is a man aged 65-85 years with active or convalescent COVID-19.

The chain couples TRBV9 to TRBJ2-2, with TRBD2 matching over 16 bases. This CDR3 region has 17 residues. CDR1 and CDR2 (germline): SGDLS, YYNGEE. V was pared by 3 bases and J by 5 bases, with 4 bases of the junction left unmatched. CDR3 amino acids: CASSAGLAGGRTGELFF. The CDR3 DNA follows: TGTGCCAGCAGCGCGGGACTAGCGGGGGGGCGGACCGGGGAGCTGTTTTTT. The full variable domain, with the rest looked up from reference TRBV9 and TRBJ2-2, is DSGVTQTPKHLITATGQRVTLRCSPRSGDLSVYWYQQSLDQGLQFLIQYYNGEERAKGNILERFSAQQFPDLHSELNLSSLELGDSALYFCASSAGLAGGRTGELFFGEGSRLTVL.

The genes are TRBV6-5 and TRBJ2-3, with D possibly TRBD2 on 5 matching bases. The length of the CDR3 is 16 residues. From germline, CDR1 is MNHEY and CDR2 SVGAGI. The ends were cut back, 0 bases at V and 6 bases at J, with 16 bases in the middle. CDR3 protein: CASSYSGLAGVDTQYF. The CDR3 DNA is TGTGCCAGCAGTTACTCCGGATTGGCGGGTGTGGATACGCAGTATTTT.